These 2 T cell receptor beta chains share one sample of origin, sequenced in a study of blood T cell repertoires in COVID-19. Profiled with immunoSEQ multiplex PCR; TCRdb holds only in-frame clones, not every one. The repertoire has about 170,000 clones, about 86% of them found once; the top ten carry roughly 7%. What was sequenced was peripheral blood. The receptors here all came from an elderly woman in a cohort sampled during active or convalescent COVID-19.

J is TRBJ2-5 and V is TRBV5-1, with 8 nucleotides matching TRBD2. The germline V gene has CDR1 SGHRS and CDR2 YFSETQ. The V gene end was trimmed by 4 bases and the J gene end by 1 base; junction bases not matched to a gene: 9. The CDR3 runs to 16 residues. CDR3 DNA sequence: TGCGCCAGCAGCCAACCACTAGCGGCGATCCAAGAGACCCAGTACTTC. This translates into CASSQPLAAIQETQYF.

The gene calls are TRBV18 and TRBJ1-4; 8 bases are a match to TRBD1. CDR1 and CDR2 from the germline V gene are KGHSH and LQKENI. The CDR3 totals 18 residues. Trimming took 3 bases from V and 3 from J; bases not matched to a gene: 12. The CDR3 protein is CASSPFVSQGQANEKLFF. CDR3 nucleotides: TGTGCCAGCTCACCGTTCGTCTCTCAGGGACAGGCTAATGAAAAACTGTTTTTT.